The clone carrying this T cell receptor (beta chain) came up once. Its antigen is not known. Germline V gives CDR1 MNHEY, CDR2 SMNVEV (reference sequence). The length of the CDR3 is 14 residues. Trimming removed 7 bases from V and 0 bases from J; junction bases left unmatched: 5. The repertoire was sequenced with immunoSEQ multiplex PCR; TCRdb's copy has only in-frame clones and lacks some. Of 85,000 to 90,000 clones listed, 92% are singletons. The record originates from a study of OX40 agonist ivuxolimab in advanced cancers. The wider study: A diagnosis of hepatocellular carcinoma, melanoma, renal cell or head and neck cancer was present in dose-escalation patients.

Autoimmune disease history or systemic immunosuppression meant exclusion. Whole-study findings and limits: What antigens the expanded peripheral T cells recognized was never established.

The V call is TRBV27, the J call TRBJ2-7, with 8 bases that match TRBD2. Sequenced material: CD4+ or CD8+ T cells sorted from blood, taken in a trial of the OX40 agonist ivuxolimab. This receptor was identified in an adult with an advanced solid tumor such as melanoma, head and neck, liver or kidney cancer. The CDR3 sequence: CASKRSGSSYEQYF. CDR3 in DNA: TGTGCCAGCAAGCGGAGCGGGAGCTCCTACGAGCAGTACTTC.